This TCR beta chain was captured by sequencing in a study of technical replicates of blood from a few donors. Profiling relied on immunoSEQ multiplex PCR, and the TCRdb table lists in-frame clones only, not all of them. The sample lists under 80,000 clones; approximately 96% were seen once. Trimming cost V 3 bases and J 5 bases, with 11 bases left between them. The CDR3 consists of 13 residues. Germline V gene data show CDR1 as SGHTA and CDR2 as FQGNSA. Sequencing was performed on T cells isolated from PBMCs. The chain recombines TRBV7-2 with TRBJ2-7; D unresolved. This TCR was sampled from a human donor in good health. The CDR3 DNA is TGTGCCAGCAGCTTCCGAACTTCCCACGAGCAGTACTTC. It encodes CASSFRTSHEQYF.